These 16 T cell receptor beta chains share one sample of origin, sequenced in a study of cytomegalovirus exposure and HLA in healthy donors (dated by TCRdb to the late 2010s). The library was built by means of the immunoSEQ multiplex PCR assay. A mixture of 60 forward primers for TCR Vbeta segments and 13 reverse primers for TCR Jbeta segments was used in the multiplex PCR. Held by TCRdb, this immuneACCESS table contains in-frame sequences only and omits some clones. Under half of the omission traces to an unresolved V gene where checked; the cause of the rest is unknown. The sample table records more than 100,000 clones; about 16% of these occur just once. Clones ranked in the top ten supply 1.9% of the sample. Source material: PBMCs. These receptor sequences come from a woman between 18 and 29 years old in good health and CMV-seronegative.

This clone has only a few counts. The chain couples TRBV25-1 to TRBJ1-1; tentative D call: TRBD1 (5 bases). The V end was cut by 2 bases, the J end by 6 bases, with 10 bases between. Germline V gives CDR1 MGHDK, CDR2 SYGVNS. This CDR3 comprises 13 residues. CDR3 in DNA: TGTGCCAGCAGTGAAAAAAGGGGCTCTGAAGCTTTCTTT. This sequence encodes CASSEKRGSEAFF.

This clone was counted between two and nine times. The chain joins TRBV6-1 to TRBJ1-5, with no clear D. Germline V gene sequence: CDR1 MNHNS, CDR2 SASEGT. The V and J ends lost 5 bases and 3 bases respectively, with 14 bases between them. This CDR3 region has 15 residues. CDR3 sequence: CASSSEEGDNQPQHF. In DNA, the CDR3 is TGTGCCAGCAGTTCTGAGGAAGGCGACAATCAGCCCCAGCATTTT.

This clone was recorded a few times. CDR3 region: CAWNYNINEKLFF. In nucleotides, the CDR3 is TGTGCCTGGAACTACAACATAAATGAAAAACTGTTTTTT. The chain recombines TRBV30 with TRBJ1-4, with no clear D. V dropped 4 bases and J dropped 5 bases, with 11 bases sitting between them. The CDR3 has 13 residues. The germline gives CDR1 GTSNPN, CDR2 SVGIG (reference sequence).

This clone was observed a handful of times. The J gene is TRBJ2-5, the V gene TRBV19; the D gene is possibly TRBD2 (5 bases). V gave up 5 bases and J gave up 7 bases, with 14 bases separating them. CDR1 LNHDA and CDR2 SQIVND come from the germline V gene (reference sequence). The CDR3 runs to 13 residues. For the CDR3, the DNA is TGTGCCAGTAGTTATCGACCTGGAGGGACCCAGTACTTC. Its translation is CASSYRPGGTQYF. Complete variable domain (other parts from reference TRBV19 and TRBJ2-5): DGGITQSPKYLFRKEGQNVTLSCEQNLNHDAMYWYRQDPGQGLRLIYYSQIVNDFQKGDIAEGYSVSREKKESFPLTVTSAQKNPTAFYLCASSYRPGGTQYFGPGTRLLVL.

This clone was counted a few times. The chain carries TRBV7-2 and TRBJ2-3; 7 positions agree with TRBD1. J lost 0 bases, V lost 7 bases, and 4 bases had no gene match. Germline assignment: CDR1 SGHTA and CDR2 FQGNSA. The length of the CDR3 is 14 residues. The CDR3 protein is CASNRDRSTDTQYF. The CDR3 bases are TGTGCCAGCAACCGGGACAGAAGCACAGATACGCAGTATTTT.

V usage is TRBV28 and J usage is TRBJ1-2; D is unclear. Germline V gives CDR1 MDHEN, CDR2 SYDVKM. V lost 6 bases and J lost 3, with 5 bases in between. The CDR3 extends over 11 amino acids. The CDR3 sequence is CASRTDYGYTF. The CDR3 nucleotides read TGTGCCAGCAGAACAGACTATGGCTACACCTTC.

Concerning this clone: Germline and junction disagree at one end, which may indicate a read error. In the same sample, other DNA sequences code for this CDR3. V usage is TRBV7-2 and J usage is TRBJ1-6; TRBD1 is a possible D gene (5 bases). From germline, CDR1 is SGHTA and CDR2 FQGNSA. CDR3 length equals 16 residues. In nucleotides, the CDR3 is TGTGCCAGCAGCTTAGTGGGAGGGGAAGGTGGTTCACCCCTACACTTT. It is translated as CASSLVGGEGGSPLHF.

The chain is built from TRBV9 and TRBJ2-3; maybe TRBD2 (6 bases). The length of the CDR3 is 15 residues. V was clipped by 4 bases and J by 6 bases, with 18 bases between them. CDR1 is SGDLS and CDR2 is YYNGEE in the germline V gene. DNA of the CDR3: TGTGCCAGCAGCACCATCTCTAGGGGACTCGATACGCAGTATTTT. It encodes CASSTISRGLDTQYF. The complete variable domain, with remaining parts taken from reference TRBV9 and TRBJ2-3, reads DSGVTQTPKHLITATGQRVTLRCSPRSGDLSVYWYQQSLDQGLQFLIQYYNGEERAKGNILERFSAQQFPDLHSELNLSSLELGDSALYFCASSTISRGLDTQYFGPGTRLTVL.

V usage is TRBV9 and J usage is TRBJ2-1; unclear D gene. This CDR3 has 16 residues. CDR1 is SGDLS, CDR2 YYNGEE, per germline. Trimming removed 0 bases from V and 6 bases from J, with 16 bases in between. CDR3: CASSVAGSDGFNEQFF. The CDR3 nucleotides are TGTGCCAGCAGCGTAGCAGGTTCTGATGGGTTCAATGAGCAGTTCTTC.

The CDR3 sequence: CASSSWTSGGLLAKNIQYF. The CDR3 nucleotides are TGTGCCAGCAGTTCTTGGACTAGCGGGGGCCTTCTAGCCAAAAACATTCAGTACTTC. V gene TRBV27 combines with J gene TRBJ2-4, with 13 bases matching TRBD2. The germline V gene has CDR1 MNHEY and CDR2 SMNVEV (reference sequence). The CDR3 spans 19 residues. After removal of 4 bases from V and 0 bases from J, the junction contained 9 bases not matched to a gene.

This clone showed up just a few times. The chain uses TRBV5-1 and TRBJ1-2, with 11 bases fitting TRBD1. Germline-derived CDR1 and CDR2 are SGHRS and YFSETQ. The junction had 5 bases not matched to a gene; V was cut back by 4 bases and J by 3 bases. This CDR3 comprises 15 residues. The CDR3: CASSEDRGLDYGYTF. The CDR3 bases are TGCGCCAGCAGCGAGGACAGGGGGCTTGACTATGGCTACACCTTC.

This clone was seen only a few times. The chain is built from TRBV7-6 and TRBJ1-2; maybe TRBD1 (5 bases). Looked up from germline, CDR1 is SGHVS and CDR2 is FNYEAQ. The V gene lost 1 base and the J gene lost 4 bases, with 16 bases spanning the gap. The CDR3 is 16 residues long. The CDR3 DNA reads as TGTGCCAGCAGCTTAGGTTACGGGCGGGGCGGCTATGGCTACACCTTC. This encodes CASSLGYGRGGYGYTF.

In its sample, this clone was seen a few times. This chain joins TRBV6-6 and TRBJ1-5; the D is unclear. This CDR3 is 16 amino acids long. Germline CDR1 reads MNHNY; CDR2 reads SVGAGI (reference sequence). Trimming shortened V by 0 bases and J by 2 bases, and 11 bases separated the two germline ends. The CDR3 sequence: CASSYSRGKGNQPQHF. CDR3 DNA: TGTGCCAGCAGTTACTCGCGGGGAAAGGGCAATCAGCCCCAGCATTTT.

This clone turned up a few times. This sequence joins TRBV7-2 and TRBJ2-3; D is possibly TRBD1 (5 bases). There are 14 residues in the CDR3. Germline V gene data show CDR1 as SGHTA and CDR2 as FQGNSA. V lost 3 bases to trimming and J lost 0 bases, with 7 bases between them. CDR3 DNA: TGTGCCAGCAGCTTGGACATTAGCACAGATACGCAGTATTTT. It translates to CASSLDISTDTQYF.

This clone was seen more than once but under ten times. J is TRBJ1-2 and V is TRBV9; D gene uncertain. Germline CDR1 SGDLS, CDR2 YYNGEE. CDR3 length: 12 amino acids. Trimming removed 3 bases from V and 8 bases from J, with 11 bases in between. The CDR3 region has the DNA TGTGCCAGCAGCGCAGACTCAGTAGGCTACACCTTC. Its translation is CASSADSVGYTF.

The genes are TRBV5-1 and TRBJ2-6, with a possible D match to TRBD1 (6 bases). Per the germline V gene, CDR1 is SGHRS and CDR2 is YFSETQ. The CDR3 consists of 18 residues. Between the trimmed V and J ends, which lost 0 bases and 2 bases, there was a span of 15 bases. CDR3 sequence (DNA): TGCGCCAGCAGCTTGGGCGGCAGGGGTTACACTGGGGCCAACGTCCTGACTTTC. It specifies CASSLGGRGYTGANVLTF.